The rows below give T cell receptor beta chains drawn from one sample of a study of T cells in localized non-small cell lung cancer. Produced via immunoSEQ multiplex PCR; TCRdb's table is partial and in-frame only. The table lists 60,000 to 85,000 clones, roughly nine tenths of them singletons. This sample comprised peripheral blood, obtained before any cancer treatment. These receptor sequences come from a male donor older than 55 with stage III squamous cell lung carcinoma. Both conserved end residues are part of each CDR3. D genes are given only for firm matches. Expanded clones are given a class, and other clones once, few, many or no size at all.

>.|TRBJ1-2|.|TRBV7-9
TGTGCCAGCAGCCCCTACTTATCGTGGGTTGATGGCTACACCTTC
CASSPYLSWVDGYTF
>.|TRBJ2-5|.|TRBV11-2
TGTGCCAGCAGCCCTAGGGGCGGTCAACAAGAGACCCAGTACTTC
CASSPRGGQQETQYF
>.|TRBJ2-5|TRBD1|TRBV7-6
TGTGCCAGCAGCTTAGTCGGACAGGGTGGACAAGAGACCCAGTACTTC
CASSLVGQGGQETQYF
>.|TRBJ1-5|TRBD1|TRBV28
TGTGCCAGCAGACTAGAAGGGACAGGGCGCAATCAGCCCCAGCATTTT
CASRLEGTGRNQPQHF
>few|TRBJ1-1|.|TRBV7-2
TGTGCCAGCAGCTTAGAGTCGAGGAGCACTGAAGCTTTCTTT
CASSLESRSTEAFF
>.|TRBJ1-6|.|TRBV11-2
TGTGCCAGCAGGGAGGAGGGCGGACGTAATTCACCCCTCCACTTT
CASREEGGRNSPLHF
>few|TRBJ1-3|TRBD1|TRBV30
TGTGCCTGGAAAAGTAGACAGGGCCCCTCTGGAAACACCATATATTTT
CAWKSRQGPSGNTIYF
>.|TRBJ1-1|.|TRBV7-2
TGTGCCAGCAGCCGTACGCGGGCTACTGAAGCTTTCTTT
CASSRTRATEAFF
>.|TRBJ2-1|TRBD1|TRBV7-9
TGTGCCAGCAGCTTAACAGGGGGCTATGAGCAGTTCTTC
CASSLTGGYEQFF
>.|TRBJ2-3|.|TRBV18
TGTGCCAGCTCACCACGGACCACAGATACGCAGTATTTT
CASSPRTTDTQYF
>.|TRBJ2-5|TRBD2|TRBV7-9
TGTGCCAGCAGCTTTCCCACTTCTTCCCAGCGGGGGGTCGAGACCCAGTACTTC
CASSFPTSSQRGVETQYF
>.|TRBJ2-7|.|TRBV15
TGTGCCACCAGCAGAAAGCCGCCCTCCTACGAGCAGTACTTC
CATSRKPPSYEQYF
>.|TRBJ2-3|.|TRBV14
TGTGCCAGCAGCCAAGGGTTTTGGACAGATACGCAGTATTTT
CASSQGFWTDTQYF
>.|TRBJ1-1|.|TRBV28
TGTGCCAGCAGGGGGGGTTATGGCGAAGCTTTCTTT
CASRGGYGEAFF
>.|TRBJ2-1|TRBD1|TRBV6-5
TGTGCCAGCAGTCGACAGGGTCAGCAGTTCTTC
CASSRQGQQFF
>.|TRBJ2-5|.|TRBV2
TGTGCCAGCAGTACAGGGTGGGAGACCCAGTACTTC
CASSTGWETQYF
>.|TRBJ1-5|.|TRBV30
TGTGCCTGGGACGGGCAGGGCGGCAATCAGCCCCAGCATTTT
CAWDGQGGNQPQHF